One sample yielded the 17 T cell receptor beta chains listed below, sequenced in a study of cytomegalovirus exposure and HLA in healthy donors. The study ran its PCR with 60 Vbeta and 13 Jbeta primers. Only in-frame clones appear in the TCRdb table, and some are missing; sequencing was by immunoSEQ multiplex PCR. This sample's clone table lists 60,000 to 85,000 clones. The sequencing sample was made of PBMCs. These receptors were taken from a man aged 45-65 years in good health and CMV-seropositive.

V and J are TRBV2 and TRBJ1-1; 8 bases agree with TRBD1. The germline gives CDR1 SNHLY, CDR2 FYNNEI. There are 14 residues in the CDR3. Losses at the gene ends were 6 bases for V and 4 bases for J; bases not matched to a gene: 7. The DNA of the CDR3 is TGTGCCAGCAGCCCCCTCACAGGGGGCACTGAAGCTTTCTTT. Amino acids: CASSPLTGGTEAFF.

V and J are TRBV7-9 and TRBJ1-3, with D unresolved. The CDR3 consists of 13 residues. The germline V and J ends were trimmed by 5 bases and 0 bases, with 5 bases remaining between them. Per germline, CDR1 SEHNR and CDR2 FQNEAQ (reference sequence). Here the CDR3 DNA reads TGTGCCAGCAGCGGCCCCTCTGGAAACACCATATATTTT. Translation gives CASSGPSGNTIYF.

This chain uses TRBV18 with TRBJ1-4; D is uncertain. Per the germline V gene, CDR1 is KGHSH and CDR2 is LQKENI. The CDR3 has 13 amino acids. Between the trimmed V and J ends, which lost 3 bases and 8 bases, there was a span of 10 bases. The CDR3 region is CASSPYSEEKLFF. DNA for the CDR3: TGTGCCAGCTCACCTTACTCCGAAGAAAAACTGTTTTTT.

This sequence joins TRBV4-1 and TRBJ2-5; 8 nucleotides match TRBD1. This CDR3 has 15 residues. The J segment lost 3 bases and the V segment lost 4 bases, leaving 7 bases of the junction unmatched. Germline CDR1 MGHRA, CDR2 YSYEKL. The CDR3 DNA follows: TGCGCCAGCAGCCGCCCTGACAGGGGAGAAGAGACCCAGTACTTC. It specifies CASSRPDRGEETQYF.

V usage is TRBV14 and J usage is TRBJ1-3; possible D gene TRBD1, 5 bases. Trimming shortened V by 3 bases and J by 2 bases, and 11 bases separated the two germline ends. This CDR3 has 15 residues. Germline assignment: CDR1 SGHDN and CDR2 FVKESK. The CDR3 nucleotides read TGTGCCAGCAGCCAGGGGCGGTCAGCTGGAAACACCATATATTTT. Its protein is CASSQGRSAGNTIYF.

V gene TRBV4-1 combines with J gene TRBJ2-1; D not certain. The CDR3 covers 13 residues. The ends were cut back, 0 bases at V and 5 bases at J, with 5 bases in the middle. Germline-derived CDR1 and CDR2 are MGHRA and YSYEKL. The CDR3 sequence is CASSQDLNNEQFF. The CDR3 DNA follows: TGCGCCAGCAGCCAAGATCTAAACAATGAGCAGTTCTTC.

The rearrangement links TRBV12-5 to TRBJ2-3; 9 bases are shared with TRBD1. Germline CDR1 LGHNT, CDR2 FRNRAP. The CDR3 covers 16 residues. V lost 6 bases to trimming and J lost 5 bases; unmatched junction nucleotides: 12. CDR3 protein: CASGRQGTGKGDTQYF. The CDR3 DNA follows: TGTGCTAGTGGCCGCCAGGGGACAGGGAAAGGAGATACGCAGTATTTT.

This chain connects TRBV4-1 to TRBJ1-1, with 7 positions matching TRBD1. Germline assignment: CDR1 MGHRA and CDR2 YSYEKL. CDR3 length: 14 residues. Unmatched junction bases numbered 2, after V lost 3 bases and J lost 1 base. CDR3 loop: CASSHRQGNTEAFF. For the CDR3, the DNA is TGCGCCAGCAGCCACCGACAGGGGAACACTGAAGCTTTCTTT.

The chain joins TRBV7-2 to TRBJ2-2, with D tentatively TRBD2 (6 bases). V was trimmed by 5 bases and J by 1 base, leaving 14 bases between them. The CDR3 sequence is 16 residues long. Germline assignment: CDR1 SGHTA and CDR2 FQGNSA. CDR3 amino acids: CASSPEGRGNTGELFF. CDR3 coding DNA: TGTGCCAGCAGCCCCGAGGGGCGGGGGAACACCGGGGAGCTGTTTTTT.

J is TRBJ2-3 and V is TRBV4-1; 8 bases line up with TRBD2. The CDR3 has 15 residues. Germline CDR1 is MGHRA and CDR2 is YSYEKL. V lost 2 bases, J lost 1 base, and 2 bases stayed unmatched. CDR3 in DNA: TGCGCCAGCAGCCAACGAGCGGGGGGCACAGATACGCAGTATTTT. This gives the protein CASSQRAGGTDTQYF.

The chain carries TRBV10-3 and TRBJ1-1, with a tentative D call TRBD1 (5 bases). This CDR3 spans 14 amino acids. Trimming left V 2 bases short and J 2 bases short, with 9 bases between. In germline, CDR1 is ENHRY, CDR2 SYGVKD. The CDR3 region has the DNA TGTGCCATCAGTGAGACAGGCCTAAACACTGAAGCTTTCTTT. It encodes CAISETGLNTEAFF.

The chain carries TRBV6-1 and TRBJ2-7; 9 nucleotides agree with TRBD1. Germline CDR1 reads MNHNS; CDR2 reads SASEGT. The CDR3 is 12 amino acids. The trim removed 4 bases at V and 7 bases at J, leaving 2 bases unmatched. DNA of the CDR3: TGTGCCAGCAGTGGGACAGGGGAGGAGCAGTACGTC. This codes for CASSGTGEEQYV.

This sequence joins TRBV7-6 and TRBJ1-1, with a possible D match to TRBD1 (6 bases). The germline V gene has CDR1 SGHVS and CDR2 FNYEAQ. Trimming removed 4 bases at V and 10 bases at J, with 16 bases between. The length of the CDR3 is 13 residues. For the CDR3, the DNA is TGTGCCAGCAGCTCTTTCGGGGGGGCCGGAGCTTTCTTT. Residues: CASSSFGGAGAFF.

The chain joins TRBV30 to TRBJ2-5, with no clear D. Germline V gives CDR1 GTSNPN, CDR2 SVGIG (reference sequence). V gave up 1 base and J gave up 7 bases, with 16 bases separating them. The CDR3 is 14 residues long. CDR3 DNA: TGTGCCTGGAGTGGGAGCCCTGCTGTGGGGACCCAGTACTTC. This codes for CAWSGSPAVGTQYF.

The V and J genes are TRBV7-6 and TRBJ2-5; D is uncertain. Germline CDR1 SGHVS, CDR2 FNYEAQ. The V and J ends lost 5 bases and 1 base respectively, with 14 bases between them. The CDR3 length is 15 residues. Here the CDR3 DNA reads TGTGCCAGCAGCCCGCCCGAGGTGCTCCAAGAGACCCAGTACTTC. It codes for CASSPPEVLQETQYF. The variable domain in full, with the rest retrieved from reference TRBV7-6 and TRBJ2-5, is GAGVSQSPRYKVTKRGQDVALRCDPISGHVSLYWYRQALGQGPEFLTYFNYEAQQDKSGLPNDRFSAERPEGSISTLTIQRTEQRDSAMYRCASSPPEVLQETQYFGPGTRLLVL.

The chain has TRBV19 and TRBJ1-1; TRBD1 matches at 7 bases. With 5 bases clipped from V and 8 bases from J, the junction kept 11 bases outside the gene matches. This CDR3 comprises 14 residues. Germline CDR1 reads LNHDA; CDR2 reads SQIVND (reference sequence). CDR3 protein: CASSFLGGLTEAFF. CDR3 DNA sequence: TGTGCCAGTAGTTTCCTAGGGGGCTTAACCGAAGCTTTCTTT.

V and J are TRBV2 and TRBJ2-7, with 7 bases identical to TRBD1. V dropped 0 bases and J dropped 5; count of bases not matched to a gene: 10. This CDR3 is 16 amino acids long. Germline CDR1 reads SNHLY; CDR2 reads FYNNEI. The chain's CDR3 is CASSEALGQKIHEQYV. The CDR3 DNA reads as TGTGCCAGCAGTGAAGCGCTGGGACAGAAGATCCACGAGCAGTACGTC.